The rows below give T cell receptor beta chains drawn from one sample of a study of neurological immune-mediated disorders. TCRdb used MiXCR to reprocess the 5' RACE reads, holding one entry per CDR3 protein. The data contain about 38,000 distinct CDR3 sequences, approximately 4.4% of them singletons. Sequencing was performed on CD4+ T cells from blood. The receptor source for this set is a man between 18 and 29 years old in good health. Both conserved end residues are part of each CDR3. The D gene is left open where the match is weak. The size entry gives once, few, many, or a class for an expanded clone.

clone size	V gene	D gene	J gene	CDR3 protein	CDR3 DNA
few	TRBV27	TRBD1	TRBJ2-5	CASRPTGAQETQYF	TGTGCCAGCAGGCCTACAGGGGCCCAGGAGACCCAGTACTTC
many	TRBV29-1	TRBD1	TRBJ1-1	CSVEVSQGATEAFF	TGCAGCGTTGAAGTCAGTCAGGGGGCGACTGAAGCTTTCTTT
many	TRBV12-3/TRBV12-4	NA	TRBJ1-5	CASSFRQNQPQHF	TGTGCCAGCAGTTTTAGACAGAATCAGCCCCAGCATTTT
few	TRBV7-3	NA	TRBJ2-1	CASSFDGGPYNEQFF	TGTGCCAGCAGCTTCGACGGGGGACCCTACAATGAGCAGTTCTTC
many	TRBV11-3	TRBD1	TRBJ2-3	CASSSGTGGGTDTQYF	TGTGCCAGCAGCTCTGGGACAGGGGGCGGAACAGATACGCAGTATTTT
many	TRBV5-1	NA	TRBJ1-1	CASSLSTERTEAFF	TGCGCCAGCAGCTTGTCTACGGAGCGGACTGAAGCTTTCTTT
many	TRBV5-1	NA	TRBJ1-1	CASSFAGADVSAFF	TGCGCCAGCAGCTTTGCAGGCGCGGACGTATCGGCTTTCTTT
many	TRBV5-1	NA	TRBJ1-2	CASSPGQAPLYGYTF	TGCGCCAGCAGCCCGGGGCAGGCGCCTCTCTATGGCTACACCTTC
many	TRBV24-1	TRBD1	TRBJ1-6	CATQGQEDSPLHF	TGTGCCACCCAAGGACAGGAGGATTCACCCCTCCACTTT
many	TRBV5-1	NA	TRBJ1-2	CASSLGTATNYGYTF	TGCGCCAGCAGCTTGGGGACCGCTACTAACTATGGCTACACCTTC
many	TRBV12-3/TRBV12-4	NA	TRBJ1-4	CASSFVRVSEKLFF	TGTGCCAGCAGTTTTGTCCGCGTCAGTGAAAAACTGTTTTTT
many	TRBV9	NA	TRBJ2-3	CASSARGAMGTDTQYF	TGTGCCAGCAGCGCCCGGGGGGCAATGGGCACAGATACGCAGTATTTT
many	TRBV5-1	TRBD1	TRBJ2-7	CASSLIGTGSYEQYF	TGCGCCAGCAGCTTGATCGGGACAGGATCCTACGAGCAGTACTTC
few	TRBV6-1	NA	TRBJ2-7	CASSEAPGGPYEQYF	TGTGCCAGCAGTGAAGCCCCCGGGGGGCCCTACGAGCAGTACTTC
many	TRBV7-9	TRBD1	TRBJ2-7	CASSFSPDRGRNEQYF	TGTGCCAGCAGCTTCTCCCCGGACAGGGGGCGAAACGAGCAGTACTTC
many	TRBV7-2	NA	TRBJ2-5	CASSDLMGLETQYF	TGTGCCAGCAGCGACCTAATGGGCTTGGAAACCCAGTACTTC
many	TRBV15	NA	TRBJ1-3	CATSRVPPGLNSGNTIYF	TGTGCCACCAGCAGAGTACCTCCCGGGCTCAACTCTGGAAACACCATATATTTT
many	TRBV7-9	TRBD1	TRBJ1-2	CASSSWTGALVGYTF	TGTGCCAGCAGCTCTTGGACAGGGGCCCTCGTCGGCTACACCTTC
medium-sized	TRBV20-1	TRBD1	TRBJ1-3	CSARSTGTAGNTIYF	TGCAGTGCTAGATCTACCGGGACAGCTGGAAACACCATATATTTT
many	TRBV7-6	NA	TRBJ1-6	CASSQRQANSPLHF	TGTGCCAGCAGCCAACGACAGGCTAATTCACCCCTCCACTTT
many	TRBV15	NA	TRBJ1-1	CATSRDQASEAFF	TGTGCCACCAGCAGAGATCAGGCTTCTGAAGCTTTCTTT
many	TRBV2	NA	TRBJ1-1	CASSYGGMNTEAFF	TGTGCCAGCAGCTACGGGGGGATGAACACTGAAGCTTTCTTT
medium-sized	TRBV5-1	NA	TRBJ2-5	CASSRSETQYF	TGCGCCAGCAGCCGATCAGAGACCCAGTACTTC
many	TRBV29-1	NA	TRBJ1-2	CSVEDLRQGAQGLGYTF	TGCAGCGTTGAAGATCTTAGGCAGGGAGCCCAGGGACTTGGCTACACCTTC
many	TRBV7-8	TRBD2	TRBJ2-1	CASTGLAGGQGEQFF	TGTGCCAGCACCGGACTAGCGGGGGGGCAGGGTGAGCAGTTCTTC
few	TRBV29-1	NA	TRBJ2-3	CSVEGRVGRDTQYF	TGCAGCGTTGAAGGCAGGGTCGGTCGAGATACGCAGTATTTT
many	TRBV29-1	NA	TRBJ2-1	CSVERSTNNEQFF	TGCAGCGTTGAACGGAGCACGAACAATGAGCAGTTCTTC
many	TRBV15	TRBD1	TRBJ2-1	CATSRDSGGFGQFF	TGTGCCACCAGCAGAGATTCAGGGGGTTTCGGGCAGTTCTTC
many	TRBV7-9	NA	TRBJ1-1	CASSFTRDTEAFF	TGTGCCAGCAGCTTTACACGGGACACTGAAGCTTTCTTT
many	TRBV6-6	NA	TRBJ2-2	CASRVRGAGELFF	TGTGCCAGCAGGGTCAGGGGGGCCGGGGAGCTGTTTTTT
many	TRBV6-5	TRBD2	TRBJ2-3	CASRASGGVLDTQYF	TGTGCCAGCAGAGCTAGCGGGGGCGTCTTAGATACGCAGTATTTT
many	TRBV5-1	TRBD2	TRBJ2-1	CASSLSPGGFYNEQFF	TGCGCCAGCAGCTTGTCTCCGGGGGGTTTCTACAATGAGCAGTTCTTC
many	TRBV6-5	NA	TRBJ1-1	CASGRTSNTEAFF	TGTGCCAGCGGCAGGACATCGAACACTGAAGCTTTCTTT
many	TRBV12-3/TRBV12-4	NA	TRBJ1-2	CASSSYQQVSTDGYTF	TGTGCCAGCAGTTCTTACCAACAGGTCTCCACCGATGGCTACACCTTC
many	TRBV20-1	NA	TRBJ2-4	CSANYEGSKNIQYF	TGCAGTGCAAACTACGAGGGATCCAAAAACATTCAGTACTTC
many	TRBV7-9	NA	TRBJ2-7	CASSLIGVMYEQYF	TGTGCCAGCAGCCTTATCGGGGTAATGTACGAGCAGTACTTC
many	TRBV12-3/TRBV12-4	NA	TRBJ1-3	CASQTGLGNTIYF	TGTGCCAGCCAGACCGGGCTCGGAAACACCATATATTTT
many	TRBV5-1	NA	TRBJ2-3	CASRRLDSGLGTDTQYF	TGCGCCAGCAGGAGACTAGATTCAGGGCTTGGCACAGATACGCAGTATTTT
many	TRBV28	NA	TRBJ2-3	CASSFRDPNTDTQYF	TGTGCCAGCAGTTTTCGAGACCCGAACACAGATACGCAGTATTTT
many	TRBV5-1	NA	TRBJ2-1	CASSNPAGSNEQFF	TGCGCCAGCAGCAACCCGGCCGGGTCAAATGAGCAGTTCTTC
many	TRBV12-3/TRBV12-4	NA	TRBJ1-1	CASSLQGYTEAFF	TGTGCCAGCAGTCTACAGGGATACACTGAAGCTTTCTTT
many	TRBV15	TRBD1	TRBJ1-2	CATSTTGTANYGYTF	TGTGCCACCAGCACCACCGGGACAGCTAACTATGGCTACACCTTC
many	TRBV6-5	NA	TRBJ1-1	CASSYPGGEAFF	TGTGCCAGCAGTTACCCTGGCGGTGAAGCTTTCTTT
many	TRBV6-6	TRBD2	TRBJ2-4	CASSKGLAGSTDIQYF	TGTGCCAGCAGTAAGGGACTAGCGGGGAGTACGGACATTCAGTACTTC